This passage covers 24 T cell receptor beta chains from one sample sequenced in a study of monozygotic twins with inflammatory bowel disease (dated by TCRdb to the late 2010s). Library method: 5' RACE. Sequencing took place on an Illumina HiSeq 2500. With the reads reprocessed by TCRdb, a single entry stands for each CDR3 protein sequence and no DNA is reported. The data table for this sample lists approximately 150,000 distinct CDR3 sequences. The top ten hold around 7.2% of the sample. Sequencing was carried out using blood. These receptor sequences come from a human donor with ulcerative colitis or Crohn's disease, or a healthy co-twin of an affected twin (not recorded which).

V usage is TRBV20-1 and J usage is TRBJ2-1; checking the TCRdb D call of TRBD1 is not possible without DNA. The CDR3 has 15 residues. Per germline, CDR1 DFQATT and CDR2 SNEGSKA (reference sequence). This CDR3 reads CSALAGTDSYNEQFF.

V usage is TRBV7-9 and J usage is TRBJ1-1. CDR1 is SEHNR, CDR2 FQNEAQ, per germline (reference sequence). The CDR3 consists of 15 residues. The CDR3 loop reads CASSLAADRTTEAFF.

The rearrangement joins TRBV20-1 to TRBJ2-5. The CDR3 totals 12 residues. Germline V gives CDR1 DFQATT, CDR2 SNEGSKA (reference sequence). CDR3 in amino acids: CSASSGKETQYF.

This chain joins TRBV10-1 and TRBJ1-2. CDR1 is WNHNN, CDR2 SYGVQD, per germline (reference sequence). This CDR3 is built from 13 residues. This chain's CDR3 is CASSENLNYGYTF.

The chain recombines TRBV10-3 with TRBJ2-1; the TCRdb D gene call, TRBD1, has no DNA to confirm it. The V gene's germline CDR1 is ENHRY and CDR2 SYGVKD. CDR3 length: 16 amino acids. The CDR3 spells CAISDGGRSSYNEQFF.

The chain combines TRBV9 with TRBJ1-5; the TCRdb call, TRBD1, lacks DNA for checking. This CDR3 is 15 amino acids long. Germline V CDR1 and CDR2: SGDLS, YYNGEE. The CDR3 sequence is CASANGDWGNQPQHF.

The rearrangement links TRBV20-1 to TRBJ1-2; lacking DNA, the TRBD1 call made by TCRdb goes unchecked. Germline-derived CDR1 and CDR2 are DFQATT and SNEGSKA (reference sequence). The CDR3 contains 12 residues. The CDR3: CSGSGGNYGYTF.

The chain has TRBV10-3 and TRBJ1-5; TCRdb's D gene call, TRBD1, goes unchecked for lack of DNA. Per the germline V gene, CDR1 is ENHRY and CDR2 is SYGVKD. This CDR3 comprises 15 residues. The CDR3 is CAISLTGSGNQPQHF.

J is TRBJ2-3 and V is TRBV3-1. This CDR3 is built from 12 residues. Looked up from germline, CDR1 is LGHDT and CDR2 is YNNKEL (reference sequence). The CDR3 protein is CASSQGVDTQYF.

The chain uses TRBV7-9 and TRBJ2-2; TCRdb outputs TRBD1, but without DNA this stays unchecked. The CDR3 has 16 amino acids. In germline, CDR1 is SEHNR, CDR2 FQNEAQ (reference sequence). The CDR3 sequence is CASTRGSTVGAGELFF.

This rearrangement joins TRBV7-9 to TRBJ2-2; TCRdb gives TRBD2 as the D gene, but with no DNA this cannot be confirmed. Germline values: CDR1 SEHNR, CDR2 FQNEAQ (reference sequence). This CDR3 is 15 amino acids long. The CDR3 protein is CASSHQLAYTGELFF.

The chain recombines TRBV20-1 with TRBJ2-3. The CDR3 contains 13 residues. CDR1 and CDR2 from the germline V gene are DFQATT and SNEGSKA (reference sequence). The CDR3 loop is CSARGTLIDTQYF.

The J gene is TRBJ1-5, the V gene TRBV5-1. The germline V gene has CDR1 SGHRS and CDR2 YFSETQ. The CDR3 consists of 12 residues. The CDR3 is CASGRRDQPQHF.

The chain recombines TRBV18 with TRBJ1-1; TCRdb outputs TRBD1, but without DNA this stays unchecked. In germline, CDR1 is KGHSH, CDR2 LQKENI. The CDR3 extends over 14 amino acids. The CDR3: CASSPAGVNTEAFF.

The CDR3 loop is CASSVTGGLIKNIQYF. The gene calls are TRBV7-2 and TRBJ2-4; TCRdb indicates TRBD1, and absent DNA this call remains unverified. Per germline, CDR1 SGHTA and CDR2 FQGNSA. This CDR3 comprises 16 residues.

The gene calls are TRBV20-1 and TRBJ1-2. The germline CDR1 and CDR2 sequences are DFQATT and SNEGSKA (reference sequence). This CDR3 is built from 11 residues. CDR3 protein: CSARDTVGYTF.

CDR3 residues: CASSPGQGASYEQYF. This chain uses TRBV3-1 with TRBJ2-7; TCRdb calls TRBD1, which cannot be checked without DNA. CDR3 length: 15 amino acids. CDR1 is LGHDT and CDR2 is YNNKEL in the germline V gene (reference sequence).

This chain uses TRBV15 with TRBJ2-5; the TCRdb call, TRBD1, lacks DNA for checking. CDR3 length equals 16 residues. In germline, CDR1 is LNHNV, CDR2 YYDKDF (reference sequence). This CDR3 is CATSRVGRGRQETQYF. Combining the CDR3 with reference TRBV15 and TRBJ2-5 gives the whole variable domain DAMVIQNPRYQVTQFGKPVTLSCSQTLNHNVMYWYQQKSSQAPKLLFHYYDKDFNNEADTPDNFQSRRPNTSFCFLDIRSPGLGDTAMYLCATSRVGRGRQETQYFGPGTRLLVL.

The chain combines TRBV11-2 with TRBJ1-3. In germline, CDR1 is SGHAT, CDR2 FQNNGV. This CDR3 spans 17 amino acids. The chain's CDR3 is CASSLDLWYRVGNTIYF.

The chain has TRBV5-1 and TRBJ2-6. The CDR3 totals 15 residues. Germline V gene lookup returns CDR1 SGHRS and CDR2 YFSETQ. CDR3 residues: CASSLVSPGANVLTF.

This rearrangement joins TRBV5-1 to TRBJ2-1; TCRdb proposes TRBD1, but this gene call is untestable without DNA. The germline V gene has CDR1 SGHRS and CDR2 YFSETQ. CDR3 size: 15 residues. The CDR3 region is CASSARDRLYNEQFF.

The gene calls are TRBV6-6 and TRBJ2-5. Germline lookup yields CDR1 MNHNY and CDR2 SVGAGI (reference sequence). The CDR3 loop spans 14 amino acids. This CDR3 is CASSYSSGQETQYF.

The chain is built from TRBV20-1 and TRBJ2-7; TCRdb's D call of TRBD2 is untestable without DNA. CDR1 is DFQATT, CDR2 SNEGSKA, per germline (reference sequence). The CDR3 totals 18 residues. This CDR3 reads CSARDPLTNLKHPYEQYF.

The J gene is TRBJ2-1, the V gene TRBV28; TCRdb's D gene call, TRBD2, goes unchecked for lack of DNA. The germline CDR1 and CDR2 sequences are MDHEN and SYDVKM. CDR3 length equals 13 residues. CDR3: CASSLSPGPSRFF. The full variable domain, its missing parts supplied by reference TRBV28 and TRBJ2-1, is DVKVTQSSRYLVKRTGEKVFLECVQDMDHENMFWYRQDPGLGLRLIYFSYDVKMKEKGDIPEGYSVSREKKERFSLILESASTNQTSMYLCASSLSPGPSRFFGPGTRLTVL.